The rows below give T cell receptor beta chains drawn from one sample of a study of blood T cells in healthy people across ages. TCRdb itself ran the 5' RACE reads through MiXCR, one entry per CDR3 protein. The profile covers 920,000 or so distinct CDR3 sequences, with around 45% appearing a single time and 18% taken by the ten largest. The specimen sequenced was blood. The source of these receptors is a woman aged 55-70 years in good health. The CDR3 runs from the conserved cysteine through the conserved F or W. D genes are given only for firm matches. Only some rows state a clone size, as once, few, many or a class for expanded clones.

few,TRBD1,TRBJ2-1,15,TRBV10-1,CASSAPGQVDNEQFF,TGCGCCAGCAGTGCCCCGGGACAGGTCGACAATGAGCAGTTCTTC
once,NA,TRBJ2-1,16,TRBV12-3/TRBV12-4,CASTRRGAVTYNEQFF,TGTGCCAGCACTCGTCGGGGGGCGGTAACCTACAATGAGCAGTTCTTC
NA,TRBD1,TRBJ2-5,18,TRBV27,CASSLRGPSGQGRETQYF,TGTGCCAGCAGTTTACGGGGCCCTTCGGGACAGGGTAGGGAGACCCAGTACTTC
few,TRBD1,TRBJ2-4,13,TRBV27,CASSQGTGREQYF,TGTGCCAGCAGTCAAGGGACAGGGCGTGAGCAGTACTTC
few,NA,TRBJ2-7,16,TRBV5-1,CASSSETSERAYEQYF,TGCGCCAGCAGCTCGGAAACGAGCGAAAGAGCCTACGAGCAGTACTTC
NA,NA,TRBJ2-1,16,TRBV11-3,CASSKLGSIEGGEQFF,TGTGCCAGCAGCAAACTCGGGAGTATTGAGGGAGGTGAGCAGTTCTTC
NA,TRBD1,TRBJ1-2,15,TRBV5-1,CASSLRQGGNYGYTF,TGCGCCAGCAGCTTGAGGCAGGGGGGTAACTATGGCTACACCTTC
NA,TRBD1,TRBJ2-7,19,TRBV6-1,CASSVTPGQGALFSYEQYF,TGTGCCAGCAGCGTGACTCCGGGACAGGGGGCCTTATTCTCCTACGAGCAGTACTTC
few,NA,TRBJ2-7,14,TRBV9,CASSVVSGAGEQYF,TGTGCCAGCAGCGTAGTTTCGGGGGCCGGCGAGCAGTACTTC
NA,NA,TRBJ2-7,15,TRBV21-1,CALSPGTGDRNEQYF,TGTGCCTTATCACCCGGGACAGGGGATCGCAATGAGCAGTACTTC
few,NA,TRBJ1-6,12,TRBV12-3/TRBV12-4,CATRRGNSPLHF,TGTGCCACCCGGAGAGGGAATTCACCCCTCCACTTT
few,TRBD1,TRBJ2-7,14,TRBV10-3,CAITGQVPSYEQYF,TGTGCCATCACTGGACAGGTACCCTCCTACGAGCAGTACTTC
NA,NA,TRBJ2-1,15,TRBV7-2,CASSLSGAIYNEQFF,TGTGCCAGCAGCCTTAGCGGAGCCATCTACAATGAGCAGTTCTTC
NA,NA,TRBJ1-4,13,TRBV6-1,CASSVDSTEKLFF,TGTGCCAGCAGTGTAGACAGCACGGAAAAACTGTTTTTT
few,NA,TRBJ2-7,12,TRBV20-1,CSASPGAYEQYF,TGCAGTGCTAGTCCAGGGGCCTACGAGCAGTACTTC
NA,NA,TRBJ2-5,14,TRBV15,CATGQLALQETQYF,TGTGCCACCGGACAACTAGCACTACAAGAGACCCAGTACTTC
NA,TRBD1,TRBJ1-6,16,TRBV11-2,CASARYPTGGGSPLHF,TGTGCCAGTGCCCGGTACCCGACAGGGGGTGGTTCACCCCTCCACTTT
NA,TRBD1,TRBJ2-3,14,TRBV29-1,CSVLGQDSTDTQYF,TGCAGCGTTTTGGGACAGGACAGCACAGATACGCAGTATTTT
NA,TRBD1,TRBJ2-3,18,TRBV6-2/TRBV6-3,CASSSLGQGQGDTDTQYF,TGTGCCAGCAGTTCCTTAGGGCAGGGACAGGGAGACACAGATACGCAGTATTTT